A selection of T cell receptor beta chains follows, all from one sample in a study of response to subunit inactivated influenza vaccine. TCRdb analysed the RT-PCR reads with MiXCR anew, one entry per CDR3 protein. The data contain 650,000 to 800,000 distinct CDR3 sequences, approximately 17% of them singletons. Sequencing used PBMCs from blood, obtained less than 6 days after vaccination. The receptors shown here come from a man in his fifties or sixties who received an inactivated influenza vaccine. CDR3s include the opening cysteine and the closing phenylalanine or tryptophan. Each record gives: V gene, D gene, J gene, clone size, CDR3 DNA, CDR3 protein. A D gene is named only where the DNA matches it firmly. Size is omitted from some rows. Given values are once, few, many or a class for expanded clones.

V gene: TRBV28; D gene: -; J gene: TRBJ2-1; clone size: few; CDR3 DNA: TGTGCCAGCATCGGACGACAAACACAGGATGAGCAGTTCTTC; CDR3 protein: CASIGRQTQDEQFF
V gene: TRBV12-3/TRBV12-4; D gene: TRBD1; J gene: TRBJ2-3; clone size: -; CDR3 DNA: TGTGCCAGCAGTTTGGACAGGATGGATACGCAGTATTTT; CDR3 protein: CASSLDRMDTQYF
V gene: TRBV28; D gene: -; J gene: TRBJ2-3; clone size: few; CDR3 DNA: TGTGCCAGCAGTGCGGTAGGCACAGATACGCAGTATTTT; CDR3 protein: CASSAVGTDTQYF
V gene: TRBV7-6; D gene: TRBD1; J gene: TRBJ2-3; clone size: -; CDR3 DNA: TGTGCCAGCAGCCCATCGGCGGGACAGGGCACAGATACGCAGTATTTT; CDR3 protein: CASSPSAGQGTDTQYF
V gene: TRBV10-3; D gene: TRBD1; J gene: TRBJ1-2; clone size: -; CDR3 DNA: TGTGCCATCAGTGACCCGGACAGGGGATATGGCTACACCTTC; CDR3 protein: CAISDPDRGYGYTF
V gene: TRBV11-2; D gene: TRBD1; J gene: TRBJ1-2; clone size: few; CDR3 DNA: TGTGCCAGCAGCTTAGGACCGGGACAGGGGAATGATGGCTACACCTTC; CDR3 protein: CASSLGPGQGNDGYTF
V gene: TRBV15; D gene: -; J gene: TRBJ1-4; clone size: -; CDR3 DNA: TGTGCCACCAGCAGAGATAGCGAAGGGCGTGAAAAACTGTTTTTT; CDR3 protein: CATSRDSEGREKLFF
V gene: TRBV10-3; D gene: -; J gene: TRBJ2-7; clone size: -; CDR3 DNA: TGTGCCATCAGCCGTCAGGGTTACGAGCAGTACTTC; CDR3 protein: CAISRQGYEQYF
V gene: TRBV29-1; D gene: -; J gene: TRBJ2-7; clone size: -; CDR3 DNA: TGCAGCGTTGCCGGGGCTGCCTACGAGCAGTACTTC; CDR3 protein: CSVAGAAYEQYF
V gene: TRBV27; D gene: -; J gene: TRBJ1-5; clone size: -; CDR3 DNA: TGTGCCAGCAGCGCCCTATGGACAGAGAATCAGCCCCAGCATTTT; CDR3 protein: CASSALWTENQPQHF
V gene: TRBV12-3/TRBV12-4; D gene: -; J gene: TRBJ2-1; clone size: few; CDR3 DNA: TGTGCCAGCAGTCCTCTAGCGTACAATGAGCAGTTCTTC; CDR3 protein: CASSPLAYNEQFF
V gene: TRBV10-3; D gene: TRBD1; J gene: TRBJ2-7; clone size: few; CDR3 DNA: TGTGCCCTCGCTCCGGGACAGGGCTACGAGCAGTACTTC; CDR3 protein: CALAPGQGYEQYF
V gene: TRBV20-1; D gene: TRBD2; J gene: TRBJ2-1; clone size: few; CDR3 DNA: TGCAGTGCTAGAGATAGCGGGAGGGCCGGGAATGAGCAGTTCTTC; CDR3 protein: CSARDSGRAGNEQFF
V gene: TRBV24-1; D gene: TRBD2; J gene: TRBJ2-1; clone size: few; CDR3 DNA: TGTGCCACCAGTGAGGGCCGACTAGCGGGAGTCACTCATGAGCAGTTCTTC; CDR3 protein: CATSEGRLAGVTHEQFF
V gene: TRBV27; D gene: -; J gene: TRBJ2-5; clone size: -; CDR3 DNA: TGTGCCAGCAGTTTAATGGCCAGCTGGGAGACCCAGTACTTC; CDR3 protein: CASSLMASWETQYF
V gene: TRBV27; D gene: -; J gene: TRBJ2-1; clone size: few; CDR3 DNA: TGTGCCAGCCGCCTGACGGATGAGCAGTTCTTC; CDR3 protein: CASRLTDEQFF
V gene: TRBV27; D gene: -; J gene: TRBJ2-1; clone size: -; CDR3 DNA: TGTGCCAGCAGTTTTCCCGGAAAGGAGCAGTTCTTC; CDR3 protein: CASSFPGKEQFF
V gene: TRBV4-2; D gene: TRBD1; J gene: TRBJ1-4; clone size: -; CDR3 DNA: TGTGCCAGCAGCCCGAGACAGGGGGCAGTGGATGAAAAACTGTTTTTT; CDR3 protein: CASSPRQGAVDEKLFF
V gene: TRBV20-1; D gene: TRBD2; J gene: TRBJ2-7; clone size: -; CDR3 DNA: TGCAGTGCTAGTGTTCTAGCGGGAGGGCCTCATGAGCAGTACTTC; CDR3 protein: CSASVLAGGPHEQYF
V gene: TRBV9; D gene: TRBD2; J gene: TRBJ2-3; clone size: few; CDR3 DNA: TGTGCCAGCAGCGTCCGCGGGAGACCCCCAGATACGCAGTATTTT; CDR3 protein: CASSVRGRPPDTQYF
V gene: TRBV29-1; D gene: TRBD1; J gene: TRBJ2-1; clone size: many; CDR3 DNA: TGCAGCGTTGAGGGGGCAGGGGGAAATGAGCAGTTCTTC; CDR3 protein: CSVEGAGGNEQFF
V gene: TRBV4-2; D gene: -; J gene: TRBJ2-7; clone size: -; CDR3 DNA: TGTGCCAGCAGCCAAGAAGACGGAAGCTCCTACGAGCAGTACTTC; CDR3 protein: CASSQEDGSSYEQYF
V gene: TRBV7-6; D gene: -; J gene: TRBJ2-4; clone size: -; CDR3 DNA: TGTGCCAGCAGCTCCCTGTTTGGCAGGGGAAACATTCAGTACTTC; CDR3 protein: CASSSLFGRGNIQYF
V gene: TRBV24-1; D gene: -; J gene: TRBJ2-5; clone size: -; CDR3 DNA: TGTGCCACCAGTCTTGGGGGAGGGGGGTCTGAGACCCAGTACTTC; CDR3 protein: CATSLGGGGSETQYF
V gene: TRBV20-1; D gene: TRBD1; J gene: TRBJ2-7; clone size: -; CDR3 DNA: TGCAGTGCCGGGGACAGACCCTACGAGCAGTACTTC; CDR3 protein: CSAGDRPYEQYF
V gene: TRBV20-1; D gene: TRBD1; J gene: TRBJ2-3; clone size: -; CDR3 DNA: TGCAGTGCCGAGATTAGACAGGGGGCCGATACGCAGTATTTT; CDR3 protein: CSAEIRQGADTQYF
V gene: TRBV11-2; D gene: TRBD2; J gene: TRBJ2-1; clone size: few; CDR3 DNA: TGTGCCAGCAGCTTACCTAGCGGGGGGATCAATGAGCAGTTCTTC; CDR3 protein: CASSLPSGGINEQFF
V gene: TRBV7-2; D gene: TRBD1; J gene: TRBJ1-2; clone size: few; CDR3 DNA: TGTGCCAGCAGCCCCAGAGTGACAGGGGACTATGGCTACACCTTC; CDR3 protein: CASSPRVTGDYGYTF
V gene: TRBV28; D gene: -; J gene: TRBJ1-1; clone size: few; CDR3 DNA: TGTGCCAGCACCTGGGGCCTCGAAGGCGGTGAAGCTTTCTTT; CDR3 protein: CASTWGLEGGEAFF
V gene: TRBV12-3/TRBV12-4; D gene: -; J gene: TRBJ1-2; clone size: few; CDR3 DNA: TGTGCCAGCAGTTCGCGCGGTAACTATGGCTACACCTTC; CDR3 protein: CASSSRGNYGYTF
V gene: TRBV6-2/TRBV6-3; D gene: TRBD2; J gene: TRBJ2-1; clone size: -; CDR3 DNA: TGTGCCAGCAGGCCAGCGGGAGGTAGGGGTGAGCAGTTCTTC; CDR3 protein: CASRPAGGRGEQFF
V gene: TRBV20-1; D gene: TRBD1; J gene: TRBJ1-2; clone size: -; CDR3 DNA: TGCAGTGGGGACAGGAACTATGGCTACACCTTC; CDR3 protein: CSGDRNYGYTF
V gene: TRBV20-1; D gene: TRBD2; J gene: TRBJ2-7; clone size: few; CDR3 DNA: TGCAGTGCGAGCGAGGTGGCTAGCGGGGGGTCCTACGAGCAGTACTTC; CDR3 protein: CSASEVASGGSYEQYF
V gene: TRBV7-3; D gene: -; J gene: TRBJ2-1; clone size: -; CDR3 DNA: TGTGCCAGCAGCCCCCGGGACTCGCTGGACAATGAGCAGTTCTTC; CDR3 protein: CASSPRDSLDNEQFF
V gene: TRBV6-2/TRBV6-3; D gene: -; J gene: TRBJ2-4; clone size: -; CDR3 DNA: TGTGCCAGCAGTCGGACAGACCGAATCAAAAACATTCAGTACTTC; CDR3 protein: CASSRTDRIKNIQYF
V gene: TRBV4-2; D gene: -; J gene: TRBJ1-5; clone size: few; CDR3 DNA: TGTGCCAGCAGCCCCTCCGCCGGGGCTAGCAATCAGCCCCAGCATTTT; CDR3 protein: CASSPSAGASNQPQHF
V gene: TRBV5-1; D gene: -; J gene: TRBJ2-3; clone size: many; CDR3 DNA: TGCGCCAGCAGCTTGGGGCAGGAGGGCACAGATACGCAGTATTTT; CDR3 protein: CASSLGQEGTDTQYF
V gene: TRBV5-1; D gene: -; J gene: TRBJ2-1; clone size: few; CDR3 DNA: TGCGCCAGCAGATACGACACTATCTCCTACAATGAGCAGTTCTTC; CDR3 protein: CASRYDTISYNEQFF
V gene: TRBV23-1; D gene: TRBD1; J gene: TRBJ2-7; clone size: -; CDR3 DNA: TGCGCCAGCAGCCCACCCCAGGGGGCTCGACTGTACGAGCAGTACTTC; CDR3 protein: CASSPPQGARLYEQYF
V gene: TRBV9; D gene: -; J gene: TRBJ2-7; clone size: few; CDR3 DNA: TGTGCCAGCAGCCCGAGGGTGGACTCCGAGGGAAGGCAGTACTTC; CDR3 protein: CASSPRVDSEGRQYF
V gene: TRBV7-2; D gene: -; J gene: TRBJ2-7; clone size: -; CDR3 DNA: TGTGCCAGCAGGGACTTTGGGGGCCCAAGCTCCTACGAGCAGTACTTC; CDR3 protein: CASRDFGGPSSYEQYF
V gene: TRBV6-2/TRBV6-3; D gene: -; J gene: TRBJ2-6; clone size: -; CDR3 DNA: TGTGCCAGCAGCTCAGGGTTGACGGGGGCCAACGTCCTGACTTTC; CDR3 protein: CASSSGLTGANVLTF
V gene: TRBV7-9; D gene: -; J gene: TRBJ2-1; clone size: -; CDR3 DNA: TGTGCCAGCAGCTTAGCTATAGCGGCAGAGGGCAATGAGCAGTTCTTC; CDR3 protein: CASSLAIAAEGNEQFF
V gene: TRBV4-2; D gene: -; J gene: TRBJ2-7; clone size: -; CDR3 DNA: TGTGCCAGCAGCCAATGGACAGCTTCCTACGAGCAGTACTTC; CDR3 protein: CASSQWTASYEQYF
V gene: TRBV5-5; D gene: -; J gene: TRBJ2-5; clone size: -; CDR3 DNA: TGTGCCAGCAGCTTAGGTTTCGGGTCGGTGGAGACCCAGTACTTC; CDR3 protein: CASSLGFGSVETQYF
V gene: TRBV6-5; D gene: -; J gene: TRBJ1-1; clone size: -; CDR3 DNA: TGTGCCAGCAGTTACTCGATTGCTGGGACCACTGAAGCTTTCTTT; CDR3 protein: CASSYSIAGTTEAFF
V gene: TRBV6-5; D gene: TRBD1; J gene: TRBJ2-5; clone size: few; CDR3 DNA: TGTGCCAGCAGTTCTGACAGGGATGTTCGGAAGACCCAGTACTTC; CDR3 protein: CASSSDRDVRKTQYF
V gene: TRBV4-3; D gene: -; J gene: TRBJ1-1; clone size: -; CDR3 DNA: TGCGCCAGCAGCCAAGACCACGACTGGGAAGCTTTCTTT; CDR3 protein: CASSQDHDWEAFF
V gene: TRBV9; D gene: -; J gene: TRBJ1-3; clone size: -; CDR3 DNA: TGTGCCAGCAGCGTAGCTTTAGAGCGGCCTGGAAACACCATATATTTT; CDR3 protein: CASSVALERPGNTIYF
V gene: TRBV6-1; D gene: TRBD2; J gene: TRBJ2-1; clone size: few; CDR3 DNA: TGTGCCAGCACCTATGGGGCTAGCGGGAGCAATGAGCAGTTCTTC; CDR3 protein: CASTYGASGSNEQFF
V gene: TRBV7-9; D gene: -; J gene: TRBJ1-1; clone size: few; CDR3 DNA: TGTGCCAGCAGCTCGCGGGCTGAAGCTTTCTTT; CDR3 protein: CASSSRAEAFF
V gene: TRBV6-1; D gene: TRBD1; J gene: TRBJ1-4; clone size: -; CDR3 DNA: TGTGCCAGCGCCTGGACAGGGAATAATGAAAAACTGTTTTTT; CDR3 protein: CASAWTGNNEKLFF
V gene: TRBV7-2; D gene: TRBD2; J gene: TRBJ2-5; clone size: -; CDR3 DNA: TGTGCCAGCAGCTTCTCACTCTTTAGCGGGAGAGAGACCCAGTACTTC; CDR3 protein: CASSFSLFSGRETQYF
V gene: TRBV5-6; D gene: -; J gene: TRBJ2-3; clone size: -; CDR3 DNA: TGTGCCAGCAGCCTGGGACCGGAGTCCACAGATACGCAGTATTTT; CDR3 protein: CASSLGPESTDTQYF
V gene: TRBV12-3/TRBV12-4; D gene: TRBD1; J gene: TRBJ2-2; clone size: -; CDR3 DNA: TGTGCCTTCTACCGGGGACAGCTCACCGGGGAGCTGTTTTTT; CDR3 protein: CAFYRGQLTGELFF
V gene: TRBV12-3/TRBV12-4; D gene: -; J gene: TRBJ1-2; clone size: many; CDR3 DNA: TGTGCCAGCAGTTCATCTAATGTGGGCTACACCTTC; CDR3 protein: CASSSSNVGYTF